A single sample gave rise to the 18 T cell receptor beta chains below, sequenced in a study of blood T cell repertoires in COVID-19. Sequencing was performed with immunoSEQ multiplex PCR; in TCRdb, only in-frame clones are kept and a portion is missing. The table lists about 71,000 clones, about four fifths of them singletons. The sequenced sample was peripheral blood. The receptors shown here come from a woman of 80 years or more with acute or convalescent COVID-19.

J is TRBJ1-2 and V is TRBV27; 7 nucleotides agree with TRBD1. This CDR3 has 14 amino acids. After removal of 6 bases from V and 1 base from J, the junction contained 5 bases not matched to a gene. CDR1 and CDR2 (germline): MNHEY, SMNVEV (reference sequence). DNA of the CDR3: TGTGCCAGCAGACCGGGACAGAGTAACTATGGCTACACCTTC. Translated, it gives CASRPGQSNYGYTF.

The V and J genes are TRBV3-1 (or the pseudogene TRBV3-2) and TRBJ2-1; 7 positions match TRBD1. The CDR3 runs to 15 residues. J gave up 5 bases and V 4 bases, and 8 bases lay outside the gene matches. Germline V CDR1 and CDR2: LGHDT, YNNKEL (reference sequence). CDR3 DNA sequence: TGTGCCAGCAGCCCAAGACAGGGCGAGAACAATGAGCAGTTCTTC. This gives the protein CASSPRQGENNEQFF.

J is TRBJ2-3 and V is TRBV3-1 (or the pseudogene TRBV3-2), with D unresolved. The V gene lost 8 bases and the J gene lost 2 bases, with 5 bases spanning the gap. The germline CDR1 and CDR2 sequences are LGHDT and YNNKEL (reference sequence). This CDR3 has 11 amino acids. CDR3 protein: CASSNTDTQYF. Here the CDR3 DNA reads TGTGCCAGCTCCAACACAGATACGCAGTATTTT.

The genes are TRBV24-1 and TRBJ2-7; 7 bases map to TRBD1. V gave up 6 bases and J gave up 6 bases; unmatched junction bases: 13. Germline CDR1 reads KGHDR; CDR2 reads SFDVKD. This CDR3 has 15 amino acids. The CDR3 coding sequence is TGTGCCACCAGTCCCCGACAGGGAAGGTCCGTCGAGCAGTACTTC. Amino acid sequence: CATSPRQGRSVEQYF.

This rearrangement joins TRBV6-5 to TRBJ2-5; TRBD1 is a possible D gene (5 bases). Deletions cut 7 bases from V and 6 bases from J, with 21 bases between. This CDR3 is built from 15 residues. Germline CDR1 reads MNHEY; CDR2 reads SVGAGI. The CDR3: CASNPGGADLKTQYF. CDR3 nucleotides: TGTGCCAGCAACCCTGGTGGGGCAGATCTTAAGACCCAGTACTTC.

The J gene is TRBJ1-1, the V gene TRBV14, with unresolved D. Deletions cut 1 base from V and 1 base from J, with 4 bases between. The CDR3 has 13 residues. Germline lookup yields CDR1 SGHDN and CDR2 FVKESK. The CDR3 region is CASSQATNTEAFF. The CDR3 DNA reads TGTGCCAGCAGCCAAGCTACGAACACTGAAGCTTTCTTT.

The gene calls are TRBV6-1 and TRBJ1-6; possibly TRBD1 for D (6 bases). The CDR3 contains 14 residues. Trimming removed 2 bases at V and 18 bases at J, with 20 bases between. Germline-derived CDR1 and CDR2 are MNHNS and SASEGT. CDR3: CASSEFLGGGRCHF. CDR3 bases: TGTGCCAGCAGTGAATTTCTAGGTGGGGGCCGTTGCCACTTT.

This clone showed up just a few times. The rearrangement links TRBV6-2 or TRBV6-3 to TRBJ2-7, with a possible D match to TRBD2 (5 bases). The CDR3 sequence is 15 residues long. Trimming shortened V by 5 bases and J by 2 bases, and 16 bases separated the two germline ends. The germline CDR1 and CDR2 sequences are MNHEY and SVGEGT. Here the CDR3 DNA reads TGTGCCAGCAGTGGACCGGACTCCCTGCCCTACGAGCAGTACTTC. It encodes CASSGPDSLPYEQYF.

CDR3 nucleotides: TGCGCCAGCAGCCAAGAAGGGTACGGGGGCGGGGAGCTGTTTTTT. Amino acid sequence: CASSQEGYGGGELFF. The rearrangement links TRBV4-3 to TRBJ2-2; D is perhaps TRBD2 (6 bases). CDR3 length: 15 residues. The V gene's germline CDR1 is LGHNA and CDR2 YSLEER. The germline V and J ends were trimmed by 0 bases and 7 bases, with 12 bases remaining between them.

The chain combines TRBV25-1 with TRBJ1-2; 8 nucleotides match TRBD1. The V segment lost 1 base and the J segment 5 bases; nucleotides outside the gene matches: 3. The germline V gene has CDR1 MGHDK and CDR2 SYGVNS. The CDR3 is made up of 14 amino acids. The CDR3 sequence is CASSESGTGYGYTF. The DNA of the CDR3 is TGTGCCAGCAGTGAATCCGGGACAGGTTATGGCTACACCTTC.

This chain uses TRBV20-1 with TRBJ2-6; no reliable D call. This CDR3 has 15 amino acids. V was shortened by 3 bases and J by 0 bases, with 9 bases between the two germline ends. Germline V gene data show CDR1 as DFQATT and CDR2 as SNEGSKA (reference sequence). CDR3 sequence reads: CSASGRSSGANVLTF. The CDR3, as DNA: TGCAGTGCTAGTGGTCGGAGCTCTGGGGCCAACGTCCTGACTTTC.

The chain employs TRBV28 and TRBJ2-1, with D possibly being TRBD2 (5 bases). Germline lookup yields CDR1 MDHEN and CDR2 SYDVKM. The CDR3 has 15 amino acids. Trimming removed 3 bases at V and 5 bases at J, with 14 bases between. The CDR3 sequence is CASSFLLALNNEQFF. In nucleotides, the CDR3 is TGTGCCAGCAGTTTCCTTCTAGCCCTTAACAATGAGCAGTTCTTC.

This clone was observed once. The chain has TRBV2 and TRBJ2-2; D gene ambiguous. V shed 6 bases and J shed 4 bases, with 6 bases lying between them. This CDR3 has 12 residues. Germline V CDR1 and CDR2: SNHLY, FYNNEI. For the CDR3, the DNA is TGTGCCAGCAGAGAGATCACCGGGGAGCTGTTTTTT. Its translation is CASREITGELFF. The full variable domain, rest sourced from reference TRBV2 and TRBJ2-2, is EPEVTQTPSHQVTQMGQEVILRCVPISNHLYFYWYRQILGQKVEFLVSFYNNEISEKSEIFDDQFSVERPDGSNFTLKIRSTKLEDSAMYFCASREITGELFFGEGSRLTVL.

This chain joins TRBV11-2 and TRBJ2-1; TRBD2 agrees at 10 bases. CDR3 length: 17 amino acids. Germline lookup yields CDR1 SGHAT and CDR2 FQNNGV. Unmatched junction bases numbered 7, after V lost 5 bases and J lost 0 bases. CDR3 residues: CASSVIASGSSYNEQFF. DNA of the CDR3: TGTGCCAGCAGCGTTATAGCTAGCGGGAGCTCCTACAATGAGCAGTTCTTC.

CDR3 protein: CASSSQLYGYTF. DNA for the CDR3: TGTGCCAGCAGCTCACAATTATATGGCTACACCTTC. V and J are TRBV5-6 and TRBJ1-2; D is undetermined. Trimming took 3 bases from V and 5 from J, leaving 8 bases between them. The germline gives CDR1 SGHDT, CDR2 YYEEEE. CDR3 length: 12 amino acids.

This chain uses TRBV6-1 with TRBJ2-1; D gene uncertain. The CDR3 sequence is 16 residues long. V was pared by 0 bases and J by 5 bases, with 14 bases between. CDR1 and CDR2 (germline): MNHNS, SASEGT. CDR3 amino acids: CASSEALYSSNNEQFF. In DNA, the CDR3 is TGTGCCAGCAGTGAAGCGCTCTACAGCTCTAACAATGAGCAGTTCTTC.

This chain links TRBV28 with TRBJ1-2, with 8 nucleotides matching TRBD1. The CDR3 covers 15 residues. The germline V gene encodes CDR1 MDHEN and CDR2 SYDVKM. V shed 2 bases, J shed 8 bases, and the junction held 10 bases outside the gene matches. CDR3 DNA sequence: TGTGCCAGCAGTTTAGCCTACATCAGGGGGCAAGGCTACACCTTC. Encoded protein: CASSLAYIRGQGYTF.

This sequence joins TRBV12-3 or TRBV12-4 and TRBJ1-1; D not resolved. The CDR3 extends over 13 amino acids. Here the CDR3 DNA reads TGTGCAGCCTCCCGCCTCGGGAACACTGAAGCTTTCTTT. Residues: CAASRLGNTEAFF.